This T cell receptor beta chain stems from a study of blood T cell repertoires in COVID-19. The wider study: The samples span acute and convalescent COVID-19 from the United States, Italy and Spain. From T cells, B-cell-depleted T cells, or PBMCs came the material, which was cDNA or gDNA.

In the authors' workflow: Reference gene primer amplification in the assay estimated nucleated cell counts. Generated by immunoSEQ multiplex PCR, the TCRdb table keeps only in-frame clones and is missing some. V and J calls and clone size follow that table, whereas D and trimming were derived from the DNA. The sample holds tens of thousands of clones, roughly 80% seen once. Seattle cases were enrolled at active infection and followed longitudinally. Sequences were obtained from peripheral blood. The sequence was obtained from a man between 60 and 70 years old with COVID-19, enrolled during active disease.

The CDR3 coding sequence is TGTGCCAGCAGCCAATTTGCGGGAGGCAAACGGGAGACCCAGTACTTC. It is translated as CASSQFAGGKRETQYF. The chain couples TRBV16 to TRBJ2-5, with 8 bases identical to TRBD2. The CDR3 has 16 amino acids. Trimming removed 1 base from V and 5 bases from J; junction bases left unmatched: 9. Germline CDR1 is KGHSY and CDR2 is FQNENV. Full variable domain (remainder filled in from reference TRBV16 and TRBJ2-5): GEEVAQTPKHLVRGEGQKAKLYCAPIKGHSYVFWYQQVLKNEFKFLISFQNENVFDETGMPKERFSAKCLPNSPCSLEIQATKLEDSAVYFCASSQFAGGKRETQYFGPGTRLLVL.